Given below is one T cell receptor (beta chain) in context. The antigen remains unidentified. Just one base apart from a much larger clone, this may be a read error. The data stem from a study of tumor and adjacent non-tumor tissue in lung cancer. Study at large: Patients were aged roughly 31 to 76, nine to eleven men and about five women, stage I to III.

TCRbeta libraries were built with three rounds of nested PCR, modified from ARM-PCR. TCRdb re-called the multiplex PCR reads with MiXCR, one entry per CDR3 protein. This table holds some 120,000 distinct CDR3 sequences, over 65% found once. Study-wide points: In normal lung, the top 100 clones were significantly more dominant than in tumor.

Germline CDR1 DFQATT, CDR2 SNEGSKA (reference sequence). CDR3 length: 14 residues. V was shortened by 7 bases and J by 1 base, with 15 bases between the two germline ends. This sample's RNA came from whole unsorted tissue. The sequencing sample was made of lung tumor tissue. The chain links TRBV20-1 to TRBJ2-3, with D possibly being TRBD2 (5 bases). The origin of this receptor is a man aged 25 to 40 with non-small cell lung cancer. The CDR3 bases are TGCAGTGTTAGTCGGGATTTTGGCACAGATACGCAGTATTTT. This encodes CSVSRDFGTDTQYF.